This T cell receptor beta chain was sequenced for a study of blood T cell repertoires in COVID-19. Background on the study: Both acute and convalescent COVID-19 samples were obtained from the United States, Italy and Spain.

As handled by the study authors: Nucleated cell number was recorded as an estimate derived from reference gene primer amplification. TCRdb keeps only in-frame clones here, not all; method: immunoSEQ multiplex PCR. V and J calls plus clone size are reproduced from that table; the DNA served to infer D and trimming. The sample records under 250,000 clones, 65% to 85% being singletons. Trimming removed 7 bases from V and 9 bases from J, with 13 bases in between. The CDR3 covers 12 residues. Germline V gives CDR1 MNHEY, CDR2 SMNVEV (reference sequence). This clone appeared a single time. Participants, about 18 to 90 years old, spanned about two dozen US areas. Participant-given clinical history determined each cohort assignment.

The sequenced sample consisted of PBMCs or T cells enriched from blood (not recorded which). V and J are TRBV27 and TRBJ1-5; a possible D gene is TRBD1 (6 bases). The receptor's source is a man aged 25-45 years with acute COVID-19. CDR3 DNA sequence: TGTGCCAGCACAGAAGGGGGTGCGCCCCAGCATTTT. It is translated as CASTEGGAPQHF.